The clone carrying this T cell receptor beta chain was seen more than once but under ten times. The table came from immunoSEQ multiplex PCR; TCRdb's copy has only in-frame clones and leaves some out. The sample holds around 350,000 clones, 75% to 90% seen once. These data belong to a study of cytomegalovirus exposure and HLA in healthy donors. Whole-study context: The same platform was used for the 120 validation repertoires and the approximately 670 first-cohort repertoires, a later analysis reported.

V gave up 5 bases and J gave up 9 bases, with 14 bases separating them. CDR3 size: 13 residues. In germline, CDR1 is SGHTA, CDR2 FQGTGA. This chain links TRBV7-3 with TRBJ2-1; tentatively, D is TRBD1 (6 bases). The source is a woman under 30 in good health and CMV-seronegative. The material sequenced was PBMCs. The CDR3 loop reads CASSPQSQGEQFF. CDR3 bases: TGTGCCAGCAGCCCACAATCACAGGGTGAGCAGTTCTTC.